This record looks at one T cell receptor (beta chain) sequence and its context. This record belongs to a study of blood T cell repertoires in COVID-19. The CDR3 has 15 residues. CDR1 LGHNT and CDR2 FRNRAP come from the germline V gene. V was shortened by 1 base and J by 6 bases, with 13 bases between the two germline ends. Method: immunoSEQ multiplex PCR; TCRdb's copy keeps in-frame clones and lacks some. The sample contains some 270,000 clones, around 86% of which appear only once. The sequenced material came from peripheral blood. The genes are TRBV12-5 and TRBJ2-1, with D possibly matching TRBD2 (6 bases). The source is a man aged 45-65 years with acute or convalescent COVID-19. DNA of the CDR3: TGTGCTAGTGGTTTGGGTGGGACTGCGACCAATGAGCAGTTCTTC. Its translation: CASGLGGTATNEQFF. Supplemented by reference TRBV12-5 and TRBJ2-1, the full variable domain reads DARVTQTPRHKVTEMGQEVTMRCQPILGHNTVFWYRQTMMQGLELLAYFRNRAPLDDSGMPKDRFSAEMPDATLATLKIQPSEPRDSAVYFCASGLGGTATNEQFFGPGTRLTVL.